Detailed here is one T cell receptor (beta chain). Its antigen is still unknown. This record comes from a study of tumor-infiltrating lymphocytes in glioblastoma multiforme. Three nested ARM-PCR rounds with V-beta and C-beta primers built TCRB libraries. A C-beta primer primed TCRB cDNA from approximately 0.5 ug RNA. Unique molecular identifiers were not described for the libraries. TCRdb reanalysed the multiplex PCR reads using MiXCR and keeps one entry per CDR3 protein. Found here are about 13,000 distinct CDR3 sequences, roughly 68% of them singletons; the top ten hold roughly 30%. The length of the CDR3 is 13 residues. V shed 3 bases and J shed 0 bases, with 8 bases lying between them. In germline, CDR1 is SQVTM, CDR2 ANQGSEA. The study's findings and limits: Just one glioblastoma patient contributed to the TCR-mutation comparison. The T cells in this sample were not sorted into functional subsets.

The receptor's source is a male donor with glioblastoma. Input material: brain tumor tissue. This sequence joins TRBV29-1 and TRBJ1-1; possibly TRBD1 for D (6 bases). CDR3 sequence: CSVERGVNTEAFF. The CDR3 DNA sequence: TGCAGCGTTGAGAGGGGGGTGAACACTGAAGCTTTCTTT.